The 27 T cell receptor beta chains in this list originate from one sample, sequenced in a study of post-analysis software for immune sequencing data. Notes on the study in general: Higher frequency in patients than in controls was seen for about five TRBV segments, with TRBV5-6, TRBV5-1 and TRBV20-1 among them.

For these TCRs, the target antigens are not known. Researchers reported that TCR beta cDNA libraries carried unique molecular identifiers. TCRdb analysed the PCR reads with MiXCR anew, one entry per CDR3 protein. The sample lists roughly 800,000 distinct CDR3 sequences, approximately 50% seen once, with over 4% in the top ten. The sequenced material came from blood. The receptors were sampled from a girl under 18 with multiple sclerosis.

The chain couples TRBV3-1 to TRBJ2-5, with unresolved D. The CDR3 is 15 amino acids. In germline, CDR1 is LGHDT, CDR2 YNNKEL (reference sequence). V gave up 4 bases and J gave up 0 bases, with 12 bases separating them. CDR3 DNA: TGTGCCAGCAGCCCACTAACTAAGTACCAAGAGACCCAGTACTTC. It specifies CASSPLTKYQETQYF.

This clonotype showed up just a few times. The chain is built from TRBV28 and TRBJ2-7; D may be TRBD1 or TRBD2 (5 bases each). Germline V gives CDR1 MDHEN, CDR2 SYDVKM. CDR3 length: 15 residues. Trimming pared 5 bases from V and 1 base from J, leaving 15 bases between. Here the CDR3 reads CASSRLGESSYEQYF. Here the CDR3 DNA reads TGTGCCAGCAGTCGACTGGGGGAGTCTTCCTACGAGCAGTACTTC. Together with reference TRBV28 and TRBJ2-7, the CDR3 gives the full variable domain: DVKVTQSSRYLVKRTGEKVFLECVQDMDHENMFWYRQDPGLGLRLIYFSYDVKMKEKGDIPEGYSVSREKKERFSLILESASTNQTSMYLCASSRLGESSYEQYFGPGTRLTVT.

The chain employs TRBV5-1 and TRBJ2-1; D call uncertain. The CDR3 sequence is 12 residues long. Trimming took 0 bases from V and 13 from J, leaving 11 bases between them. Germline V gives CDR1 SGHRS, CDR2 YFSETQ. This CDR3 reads CASSLVPETQFF. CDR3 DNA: TGCGCCAGCAGCTTGGTTCCAGAGACCCAGTTCTTC.

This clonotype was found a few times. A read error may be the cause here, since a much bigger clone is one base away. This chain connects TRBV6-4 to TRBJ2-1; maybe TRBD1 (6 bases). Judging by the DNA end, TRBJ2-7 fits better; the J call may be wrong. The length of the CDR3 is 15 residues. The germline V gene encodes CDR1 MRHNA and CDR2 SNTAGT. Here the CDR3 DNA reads TGTGCCAGCAGTGACTCACAGGGCTCCTACAATGAGCAGTACTTC. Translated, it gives CASSDSQGSYNEQYF.

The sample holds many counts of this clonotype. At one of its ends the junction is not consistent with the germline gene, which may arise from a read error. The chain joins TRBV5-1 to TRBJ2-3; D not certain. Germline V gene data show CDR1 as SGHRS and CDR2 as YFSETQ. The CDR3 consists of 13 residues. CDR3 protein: CASSLASTDTQYF. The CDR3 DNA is TGTGCCAGCAGCCTTGCTAGCACAGATACGCAGTATTTT.

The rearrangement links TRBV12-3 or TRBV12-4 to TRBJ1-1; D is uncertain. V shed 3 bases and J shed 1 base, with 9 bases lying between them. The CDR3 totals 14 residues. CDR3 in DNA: TGTGCCAGCAGTTTGTTAGGGAGGAACACTGAAGCTTTCTTT. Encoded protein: CASSLLGRNTEAFF.

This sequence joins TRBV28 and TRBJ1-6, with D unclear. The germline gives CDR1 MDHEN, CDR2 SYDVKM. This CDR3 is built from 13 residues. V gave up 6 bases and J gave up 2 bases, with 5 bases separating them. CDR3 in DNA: TGTGCCAGCAGCAGCACCTATAATTCACCCCTCCACTTT. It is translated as CASSSTYNSPLHF. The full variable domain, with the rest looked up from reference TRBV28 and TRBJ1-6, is DVKVTQSSRYLVKRTGEKVFLECVQDMDHENMFWYRQDPGLGLRLIYFSYDVKMKEKGDIPEGYSVSREKKERFSLILESASTNQTSMYLCASSSTYNSPLHFGNGTRLTVT.

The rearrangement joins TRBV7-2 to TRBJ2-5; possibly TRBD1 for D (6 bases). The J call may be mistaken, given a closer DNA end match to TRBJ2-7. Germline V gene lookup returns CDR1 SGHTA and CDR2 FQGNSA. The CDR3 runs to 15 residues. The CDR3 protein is CTSSFTPGQIYEQYF. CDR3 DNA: TGTACCAGCAGCTTTACCCCGGGACAAATATACGAGCAGTACTTC.

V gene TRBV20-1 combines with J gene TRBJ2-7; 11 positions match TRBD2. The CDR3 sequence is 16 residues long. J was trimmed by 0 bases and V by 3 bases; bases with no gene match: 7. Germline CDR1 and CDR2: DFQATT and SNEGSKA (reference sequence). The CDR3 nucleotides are TGCAGTGCTAGTCCCCTAGCGGGAGGCCTCTCCTACGAGCAGTACTTC. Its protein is CSASPLAGGLSYEQYF.

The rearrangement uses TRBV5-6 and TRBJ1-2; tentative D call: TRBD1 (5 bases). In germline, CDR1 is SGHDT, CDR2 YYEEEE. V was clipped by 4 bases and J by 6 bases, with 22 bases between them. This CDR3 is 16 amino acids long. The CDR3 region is CASSPTGTDLWDGYTF. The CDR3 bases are TGTGCCAGCAGCCCCACCGGGACGGACCTTTGGGATGGCTACACCTTC.

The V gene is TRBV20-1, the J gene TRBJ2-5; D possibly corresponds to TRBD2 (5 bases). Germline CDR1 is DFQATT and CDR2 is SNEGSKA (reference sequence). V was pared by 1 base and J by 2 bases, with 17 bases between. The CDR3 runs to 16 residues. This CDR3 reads CSARGGGRTHQETQYF. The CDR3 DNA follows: TGCAGTGCTAGAGGTGGCGGGCGGACTCATCAAGAGACCCAGTACTTC.

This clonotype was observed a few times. The CDR3 nucleotides read TGCAGTGCTAGTCCCAACAGCGGCGAGTCCTACGAGCAGTACTTC. Protein product: CSASPNSGESYEQYF. The J gene is TRBJ2-7, the V gene TRBV20-1; D is perhaps TRBD2 (5 bases). The CDR3 runs 15 residues. V lost 3 bases and J lost 1, with 16 bases in between. Germline assignment: CDR1 DFQATT and CDR2 SNEGSKA (reference sequence).

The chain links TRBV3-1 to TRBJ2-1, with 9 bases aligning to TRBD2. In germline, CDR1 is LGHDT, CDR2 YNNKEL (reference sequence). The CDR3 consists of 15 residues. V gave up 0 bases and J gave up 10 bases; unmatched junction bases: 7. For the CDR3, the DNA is TGTGCCAGCAGCCAAGATGCGGGAGGGCCGCAGGAGCAGTTCTTC. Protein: CASSQDAGGPQEQFF.

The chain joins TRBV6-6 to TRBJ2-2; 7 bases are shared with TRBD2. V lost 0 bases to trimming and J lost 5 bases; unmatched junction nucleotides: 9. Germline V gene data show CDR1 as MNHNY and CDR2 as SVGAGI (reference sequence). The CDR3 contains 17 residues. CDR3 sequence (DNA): TGTGCCAGCAGTTACTCGATCGTGGGGGAGGGGACCGGGGAGCTGTTTTTT. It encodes CASSYSIVGEGTGELFF.

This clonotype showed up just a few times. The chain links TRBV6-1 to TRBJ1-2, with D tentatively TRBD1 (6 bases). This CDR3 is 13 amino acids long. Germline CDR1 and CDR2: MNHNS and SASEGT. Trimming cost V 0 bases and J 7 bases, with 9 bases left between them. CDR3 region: CASSEADRFGYTF. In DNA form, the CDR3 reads TGTGCCAGCAGTGAAGCCGACAGGTTTGGCTACACCTTC.

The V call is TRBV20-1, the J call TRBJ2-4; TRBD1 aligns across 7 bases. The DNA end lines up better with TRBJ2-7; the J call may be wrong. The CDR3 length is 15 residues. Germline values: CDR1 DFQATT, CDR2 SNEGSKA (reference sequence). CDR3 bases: TGCAGTGCTAGTATCCCCGGCAGGGGGATAAGCGAGCAGTACTTC. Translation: CSASIPGRGISEQYF.

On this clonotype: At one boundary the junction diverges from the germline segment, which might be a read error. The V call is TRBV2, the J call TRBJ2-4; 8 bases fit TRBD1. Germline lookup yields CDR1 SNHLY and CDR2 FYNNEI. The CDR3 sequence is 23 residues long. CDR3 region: CANSEALFRGQGAGRMAKNIQYF. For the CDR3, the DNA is TGTGCCAACAGTGAAGCTTTATTTAGGGGGCAGGGGGCTGGGAGAATGGCCAAAAACATTCAGTACTTC.

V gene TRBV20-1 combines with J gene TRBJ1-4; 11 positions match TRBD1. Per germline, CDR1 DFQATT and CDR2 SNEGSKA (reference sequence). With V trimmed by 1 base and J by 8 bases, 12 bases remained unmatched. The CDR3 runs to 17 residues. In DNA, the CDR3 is TGCAGTGCTAGAGCGTCGGACAGGGGGCGAATAGGGGAAAAACTGTTTTTT. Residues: CSARASDRGRIGEKLFF.

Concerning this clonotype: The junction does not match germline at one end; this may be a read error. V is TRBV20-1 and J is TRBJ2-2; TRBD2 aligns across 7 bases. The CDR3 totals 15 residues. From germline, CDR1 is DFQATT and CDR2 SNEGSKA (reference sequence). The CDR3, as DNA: TGCAGTGCTAGGGTGGGGGGGTCGGACACCGAGGAGCTGTTTTTT. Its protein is CSARVGGSDTEELFF.

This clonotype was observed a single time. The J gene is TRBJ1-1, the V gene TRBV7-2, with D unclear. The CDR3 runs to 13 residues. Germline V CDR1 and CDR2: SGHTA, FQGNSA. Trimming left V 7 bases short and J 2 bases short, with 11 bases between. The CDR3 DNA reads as TGTGCCAGCAACAAGAAAAGAAACACTGAAGCTTTCTTT. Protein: CASNKKRNTEAFF.

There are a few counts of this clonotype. Here the CDR3 DNA reads TGTGCCAGCAGTTTATACGGGACAGGGCGACAGCCCCAGCATTTT. Its translation: CASSLYGTGRQPQHF. The chain employs TRBV27 and TRBJ1-5; 9 nucleotides align to TRBD1. CDR3 length equals 15 residues. After removal of 1 base from V and 7 bases from J, the junction contained 5 bases not matched to a gene. Germline V lookup: CDR1 MNHEY, CDR2 SMNVEV (reference sequence).

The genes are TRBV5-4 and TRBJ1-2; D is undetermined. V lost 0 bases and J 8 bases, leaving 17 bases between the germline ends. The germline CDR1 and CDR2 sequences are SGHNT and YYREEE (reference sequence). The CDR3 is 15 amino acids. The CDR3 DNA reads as TGTGCCAGCAGCTTGGTTTTCGGAAAAAATGGAGGCTACACCTTC. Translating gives CASSLVFGKNGGYTF.

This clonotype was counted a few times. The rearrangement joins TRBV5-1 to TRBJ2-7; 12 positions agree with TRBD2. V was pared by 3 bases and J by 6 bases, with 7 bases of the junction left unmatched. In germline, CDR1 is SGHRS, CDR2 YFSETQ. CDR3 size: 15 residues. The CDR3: CASSWSTSGSGEQYF. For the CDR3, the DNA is TGCGCCAGCAGCTGGTCGACTAGCGGGAGTGGCGAGCAGTACTTC.

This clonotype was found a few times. DNA for the CDR3: TGCGCCAGCAGACCTACTAGCGGGAGGGCCTCCTACGAGCAGTACTTC. Its protein is CASRPTSGRASYEQYF. The rearrangement uses TRBV5-1 and TRBJ2-7; TRBD2 aligns across 13 bases. Trimming cost V 5 bases and J 0 bases; bases outside gene matches: 5. The CDR3 has 16 residues. Germline assignment: CDR1 SGHRS and CDR2 YFSETQ.

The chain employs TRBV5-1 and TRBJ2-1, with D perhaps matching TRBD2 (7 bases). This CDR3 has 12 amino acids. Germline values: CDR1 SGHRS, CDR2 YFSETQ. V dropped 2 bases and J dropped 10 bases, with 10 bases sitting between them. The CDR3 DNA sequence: TGCGCCAGCAGCTTTGGGAGGGGGGAGCAGTTCTTC. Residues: CASSFGRGEQFF.

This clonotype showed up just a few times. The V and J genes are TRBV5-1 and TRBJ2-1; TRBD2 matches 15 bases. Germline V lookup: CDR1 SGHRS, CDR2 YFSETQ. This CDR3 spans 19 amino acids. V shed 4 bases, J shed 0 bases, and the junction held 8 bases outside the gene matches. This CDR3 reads CASSPQGLAGGSSYNEQFF. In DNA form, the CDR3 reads TGCGCCAGCAGCCCCCAAGGACTAGCGGGGGGGAGCTCCTACAATGAGCAGTTCTTC.

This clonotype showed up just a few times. CDR3 amino acids: CASSLRRTESGSEQYF. In nucleotides, the CDR3 is TGTGCCAGCAGCTTAAGGCGTACGGAATCGGGTTCCGAGCAGTACTTC. The chain is built from TRBV7-9 and TRBJ2-5; D remains ambiguous. TRBJ2-7 explains the end of the DNA better; the J call may be wrong. This CDR3 has 16 amino acids. Per the germline V gene, CDR1 is SEHNR and CDR2 is FQNEAQ (reference sequence).